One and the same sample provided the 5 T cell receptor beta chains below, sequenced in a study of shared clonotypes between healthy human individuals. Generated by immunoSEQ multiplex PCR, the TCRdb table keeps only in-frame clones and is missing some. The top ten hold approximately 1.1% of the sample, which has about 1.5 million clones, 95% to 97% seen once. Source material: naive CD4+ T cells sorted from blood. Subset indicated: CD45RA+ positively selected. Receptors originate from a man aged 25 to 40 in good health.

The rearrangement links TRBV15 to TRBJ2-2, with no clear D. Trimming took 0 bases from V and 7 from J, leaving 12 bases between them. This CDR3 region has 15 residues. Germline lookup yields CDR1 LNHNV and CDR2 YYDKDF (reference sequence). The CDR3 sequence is CATSRDSLGDGELFF. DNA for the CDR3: TGTGCCACCAGCAGAGACAGCCTCGGCGACGGGGAGCTGTTTTTT.

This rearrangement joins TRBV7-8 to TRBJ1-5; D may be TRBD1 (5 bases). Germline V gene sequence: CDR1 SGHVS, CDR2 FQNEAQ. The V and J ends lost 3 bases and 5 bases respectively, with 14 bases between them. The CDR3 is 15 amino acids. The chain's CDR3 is CASSLRGESDQPQHF. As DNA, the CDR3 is TGTGCCAGCAGCTTGAGGGGTGAATCGGATCAGCCCCAGCATTTT.

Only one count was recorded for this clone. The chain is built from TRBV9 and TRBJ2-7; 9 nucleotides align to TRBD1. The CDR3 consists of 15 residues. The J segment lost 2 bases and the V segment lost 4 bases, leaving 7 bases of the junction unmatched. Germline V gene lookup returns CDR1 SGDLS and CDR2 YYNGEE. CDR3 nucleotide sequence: TGTGCCAGCAGCCCCGGGACAGGGCCCCCCTACGAGCAGTACTTC. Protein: CASSPGTGPPYEQYF. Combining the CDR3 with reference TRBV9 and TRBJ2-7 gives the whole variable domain DSGVTQTPKHLITATGQRVTLRCSPRSGDLSVYWYQQSLDQGLQFLIQYYNGEERAKGNILERFSAQQFPDLHSELNLSSLELGDSALYFCASSPGTGPPYEQYFGPGTRLTVT.

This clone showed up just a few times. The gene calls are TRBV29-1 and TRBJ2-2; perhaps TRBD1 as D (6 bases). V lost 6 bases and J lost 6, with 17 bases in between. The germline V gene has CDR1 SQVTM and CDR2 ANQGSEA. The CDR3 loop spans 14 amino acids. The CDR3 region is CSVVDQGSAGELFF. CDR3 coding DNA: TGCAGCGTCGTTGATCAGGGGTCAGCCGGGGAGCTGTTTTTT.

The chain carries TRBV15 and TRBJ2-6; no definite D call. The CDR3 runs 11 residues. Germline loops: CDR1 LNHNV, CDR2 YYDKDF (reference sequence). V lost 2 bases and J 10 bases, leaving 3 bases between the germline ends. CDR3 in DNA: TGTGCCACCAGCAGACGAAACGTCCTGACTTTC. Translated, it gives CATSRRNVLTF.